Included here is one TCR beta chain sequence, with context. The record originates from a study of blood T cell repertoires in COVID-19. Across the study: From T cells, B-cell-depleted T cells, or PBMCs came the material, which was cDNA or gDNA.

Generated by immunoSEQ multiplex PCR, the TCRdb table keeps only in-frame clones and is missing some. Here the sample spans roughly 69,000 clones, about 82% being singletons. In terms of age and location, participants ranged from about 18 to 90 years and lived in fewer than 30 US areas. Cohort assignment relied on participant-reported clinical history. This receptor was obtained from a woman between 35 and 50 years old with acute COVID-19. The sequenced sample consisted of PBMCs or T cells enriched from blood (not recorded which).

The CDR3 nucleotides read TGTGCCAGCAGTTTTTCCGATGAGCAGTTCTTC. Its translation is CASSFSDEQFF. The genes are TRBV12-3 or TRBV12-4 and TRBJ2-1; D unclear. Trimming removed 3 bases at V and 8 bases at J, with 5 bases between. CDR3 length: 11 amino acids.